This paragraph covers one T cell receptor (beta chain) sequence. Antigen unknown. Trimming took 7 bases from V and 6 from J, leaving 16 bases between them. The CDR3 totals 14 residues. CDR1 MNHNY and CDR2 SVGAGI come from the germline V gene (reference sequence). The method was immunoSEQ multiplex PCR; TCRdb's version includes in-frame clones alone and lacks a portion of them. The data show 80,000 to 100,000 clones, approximately 83% seen once. The data were obtained in a study of T cell responses to AZD1222 COVID-19 vaccine. Study-level results: The reported proportion of spike-specific TCRs targeting unmutated variant regions was nearly half. Recipients of two AZD1222 doses showed rising Spike-specific TCR breadth and depth. Dominant CD4 TCR responses targeted spike regions 160-218 and 743-854.

The sequence derives from an adult who received the AZD1222 COVID-19 vaccine. The sample here was peripheral blood, taken 28 days after the second AZD1222 dose. V gene TRBV6-6 combines with J gene TRBJ1-3, with a possible D match to TRBD1 (5 bases). CDR3: CASTAGPRANTIYF. In DNA, the CDR3 is TGTGCCAGCACTGCGGGACCCAGAGCAAACACCATATATTTT.